This T cell receptor (beta chain) stems from a study of vaccination and CD4 T cells after COVID-19. Study overall: For each participant, vaccination comprised two doses of either the BNT162b2 or the mRNA-1273 vaccine. The control cultures got either a CEFX pool, an HIV-1 Nef pool, or no peptide at all. Each post-COVID sample was drawn after diagnosis, and the median interval was around 100 days (range 35 to 161).

The Oncomine TCR Beta short-read assay was what sequenced the DNA obtained from cultured CD4+ T cells. Each CDR3 protein gets one entry after TCRdb re-called the PCR reads with MiXCR. This sample carries 15,000 to 20,000 distinct CDR3 sequences, roughly 49% of them seen once, and the ten largest clones take over 3%. In its sample, this clonotype was seen a few times. The antigen is undetermined. Treatment given: roughly 10-day PBMC culture with coronavirus spike peptide pools or control peptides (ViraFEST assay). Expanded clonotypes were found by TCR sequencing after peptide-pool stimulation (ViraFEST). V dropped 4 bases and J dropped 1; count of bases not matched to a gene: 10. CDR3 size: 17 residues. Germline V lookup: CDR1 SGHRS, CDR2 YFSETQ.

Sequencing was carried out using CD4+ T cells from blood, cultured in vitro. The chain has TRBV5-1 and TRBJ1-1; 10 nucleotides line up with TRBD1. The source of this sequence is a human donor who had recovered from COVID-19. The CDR3 loop reads CASSGRDRGGRNTEAFF. CDR3 coding DNA: TGCGCCAGCAGCGGCCGGGACAGGGGTGGTCGGAACACTGAAGCTTTCTTT.